The 23 T cell receptor beta chains in this list originate from one sample, sequenced in a study of breast tumors, draining lymph nodes, adjacent tissues. Samples came from axillary lymph nodes draining the breast cancer. TCRdb reanalysed the multiplex PCR reads using MiXCR and keeps one entry per CDR3 protein. The sample lists approximately 230,000 distinct CDR3 sequences; less than 40% were seen once. Sequencing used axillary lymph node tissue. These receptors all stem from a female donor with breast cancer. Some clones in this sample may be carry-over from other donors' samples.

This rearrangement joins TRBV20-1 to TRBJ1-1; the D gene is possibly TRBD1 (6 bases). V gave up 0 bases and J gave up 1 base, with 15 bases separating them. The CDR3 is made up of 16 amino acids. Germline V gene sequence: CDR1 DFQATT, CDR2 SNEGSKA (reference sequence). CDR3 nucleotides: TGCAGTGCTAGAGATCCGTGGGGACACAAGAACACTGAAGCTTTCTTT. This translates into CSARDPWGHKNTEAFF.

This clonotype was observed at least ten times. The V gene is TRBV7-2, the J gene TRBJ2-3, with 11 bases fitting TRBD2. V gave up 5 bases and J gave up 3 bases; unmatched junction bases: 4. The CDR3 extends over 15 amino acids. The V gene's germline CDR1 is SGHTA and CDR2 FQGNSA. The CDR3, as DNA: TGTGCCAGCAGCCTGATAGCGGGGGGGACAGATACGCAGTATTTT. Amino acid sequence: CASSLIAGGTDTQYF.

This clonotype was detected ten times or more. This chain joins TRBV4-3 and TRBJ2-3; the D is unclear. The germline V and J ends were trimmed by 0 bases and 0 bases, with 7 bases remaining between them. The germline gives CDR1 LGHNA, CDR2 YSLEER. The CDR3 sequence is 15 residues long. The CDR3 is CASSQDRASTDTQYF. The CDR3 region has the DNA TGCGCCAGCAGCCAAGATCGGGCTAGCACAGATACGCAGTATTTT.

This clonotype was counted once. The V and J genes are TRBV20-1 and TRBJ2-3; a weak D match, TRBD2 (6 bases). The CDR3 extends over 12 amino acids. Germline assignment: CDR1 DFQATT and CDR2 SNEGSKA (reference sequence). The chain's CDR3 is CSYGTSTDTQYF. CDR3 DNA sequence: TGCAGCTACGGGACTAGCACAGATACGCAGTATTTT.

This clonotype showed up many times. The chain links TRBV7-3 to TRBJ2-3; either TRBD1 or TRBD2 may supply D (6 bases each). The CDR3 is made up of 14 amino acids. Germline CDR1 and CDR2: SGHTA and FQGTGA. The V and J ends lost 2 bases and 5 bases respectively, with 11 bases between them. DNA of the CDR3: TGTGCCAGCAGCTTAGGGGGGCCGGTAGATACGCAGTATTTT. Translating it yields CASSLGGPVDTQYF.

This chain connects TRBV15 to TRBJ1-6, with D hard to call. This CDR3 has 13 amino acids. Looked up from germline, CDR1 is LNHNV and CDR2 is YYDKDF (reference sequence). The germline V and J ends were trimmed by 0 bases and 10 bases, with 7 bases remaining between them. CDR3: CATSRDWASPLHF. CDR3 sequence (DNA): TGTGCCACCAGCAGAGATTGGGCCTCACCCCTCCACTTT.

The chain combines TRBV27 with TRBJ1-6; D gene ambiguous. The CDR3 sequence is 13 residues long. The germline V gene has CDR1 MNHEY and CDR2 SMNVEV (reference sequence). Trimming shortened V by 6 bases and J by 5 bases, and 8 bases separated the two germline ends. The CDR3 reads CASSRAHNSPLHF. CDR3 DNA: TGTGCCAGCAGCCGGGCCCATAATTCACCCCTCCACTTT.

This clonotype showed up many times. V and J are TRBV6-5 and TRBJ2-7; 12 bases agree with TRBD1. Trimming cost V 6 bases and J 6 bases; bases outside gene matches: 6. There are 14 residues in the CDR3. Germline V CDR1 and CDR2: MNHEY, SVGAGI. The CDR3 region is CASRGTGGAGEQYF. Written as DNA, the CDR3 is TGTGCCAGCAGGGGGACAGGGGGCGCGGGCGAGCAGTACTTC.

This clonotype was counted ten times or more. V usage is TRBV10-2 and J usage is TRBJ2-1, with 9 bases lining up with TRBD1. From germline, CDR1 is WSHSY and CDR2 SAAADI. V was pared by 8 bases and J by 0 bases, with 11 bases of the junction left unmatched. This CDR3 is 17 amino acids long. CDR3 DNA sequence: TGCGCCAGCCGGGGACAGGGAGCCCGAAGCTCCTACAATGAGCAGTTCTTC. It translates to CASRGQGARSSYNEQFF.

Ten or more counts support this clonotype. J is TRBJ1-2 and V is TRBV19, with D unclear. CDR3 length: 14 residues. Between the trimmed V and J ends, which lost 3 bases and 7 bases, there was a span of 15 bases. Germline V gene lookup returns CDR1 LNHDA and CDR2 SQIVND (reference sequence). The CDR3 loop reads CASSMVMEAPGYTF. CDR3 nucleotides: TGTGCCAGTAGTATGGTCATGGAAGCCCCTGGCTACACCTTC.

The chain carries TRBV19 and TRBJ2-4; 7 bases match TRBD1. The junction had 9 bases not matched to a gene; V was cut back by 7 bases and J by 6 bases. The CDR3 has 14 residues. The germline V gene has CDR1 LNHDA and CDR2 SQIVND (reference sequence). DNA for the CDR3: TGTGCCAGTATTGAAGGCAGGGGGTTAAACATTCAGTACTTC. Translating it yields CASIEGRGLNIQYF.

This clonotype was detected a few times. One end of the junction fails to match germline, which may point to a read error. This chain connects TRBV5-1 to TRBJ1-5; no reliable D call. Germline V gives CDR1 SGHRS, CDR2 YFSETQ. There are 14 residues in the CDR3. The CDR3 reads CASSLESSNHPQHF. CDR3 DNA sequence: TGCGCCAGCAGCTTGGAGTCTAGCAATCACCCCCAGCATTTT.

As regards this clonotype: A single base separates this from a much larger clone, so it may be a read error. The chain employs TRBV20-1 and TRBJ2-7, with a tentative D call TRBD1 (5 bases). The CDR3 length is 14 residues. Germline lookup yields CDR1 DFQATT and CDR2 SNEGSKA (reference sequence). CDR3 sequence (DNA): TGCAGTGCCCAGGCAGGGTTAACCTCCTCCGAGCAGTACTTC. It codes for CSAQAGLTSSEQYF.

In DNA, the CDR3 is TGTGCCAGCAGCTCACCGGGACCGATCCTACGAGCAGTACTAGCGGGAGGGTCCTACGAGCAGTACTTC. This sequence encodes CASSSPGPILRAVLAGGSYEQYF. The chain recombines TRBV7-2 with TRBJ2-7, with 13 bases that match TRBD2. The junction had 25 bases not matched to a gene; V was cut back by 4 bases and J by 1 base. CDR1 is SGHTA and CDR2 is FQGNSA in the germline V gene. This CDR3 is 23 amino acids long.

The V call is TRBV11-2, the J call TRBJ2-3; D ambiguous. The length of the CDR3 is 15 residues. The germline gives CDR1 SGHAT, CDR2 FQNNGV. V lost 5 bases to trimming and J lost 6 bases, with 18 bases between them. The CDR3 bases are TGTGCCAGCAGCCCCCGGGCATTATTTCCCGATACGCAGTATTTT. Residues: CASSPRALFPDTQYF.

This clonotype appeared many times. J is TRBJ2-7 and V is TRBV19, with 7 bases matching TRBD2. The CDR3 has 14 amino acids. The trim removed 3 bases at V and 4 bases at J, leaving 6 bases unmatched. CDR1 and CDR2 from the germline V gene are LNHDA and SQIVND (reference sequence). CDR3 sequence reads: CASSMRGAGYEQYF. The CDR3 DNA sequence: TGTGCCAGTAGTATGCGGGGAGCGGGGTACGAGCAGTACTTC.

This rearrangement joins TRBV25-1 to TRBJ2-1; 7 positions agree with TRBD1. Germline V gene sequence: CDR1 MGHDK, CDR2 SYGVNS. The CDR3 length is 16 residues. The junction had 9 bases not matched to a gene; V was cut back by 5 bases and J by 2 bases. The CDR3, as DNA: TGTGCCAGCAGTTTAGGGGGCTGGCGGGCCTACAATGAGCAGTTCTTC. Protein sequence: CASSLGGWRAYNEQFF.

Many counts were recorded for this clonotype. The rearrangement uses TRBV28 and TRBJ2-3, with D perhaps TRBD1 (6 bases). The V and J ends lost 4 bases and 5 bases respectively, with 13 bases between them. The CDR3 totals 14 residues. Germline CDR1 reads MDHEN; CDR2 reads SYDVKM. The CDR3 DNA reads TGTGCCAGCAGTTCGATAGGGGGTAGAGATACGCAGTATTTT. Its translation is CASSSIGGRDTQYF.

This clonotype has only a few counts. The DNA for the CDR3 is TGTGCTAGTGGTTACACGGTTGCGGGGAATGAGCAGTTCTTC. This translates into CASGYTVAGNEQFF. The V gene is TRBV12-5, the J gene TRBJ2-1, with a possible D match to TRBD2 (6 bases). In germline, CDR1 is LGHNT, CDR2 FRNRAP. The CDR3 runs 14 residues. V lost 4 bases to trimming and J lost 7 bases, with 14 bases between them.

The sample holds many counts of this clonotype. The chain has TRBV19 and TRBJ1-2; D not certain. V shed 1 base and J shed 4 bases, with 13 bases lying between them. There are 15 residues in the CDR3. Looked up from germline, CDR1 is LNHDA and CDR2 is SQIVND (reference sequence). The DNA for the CDR3 is TGTGCCAGTAGTATAGGCGCCAGCGAAAGCTATGGCTACACCTTC. The encoded protein is CASSIGASESYGYTF.

This clonotype came up many times. The chain has TRBV25-1 and TRBJ2-3, with D unresolved. The ends were cut back, 6 bases at V and 3 bases at J, with 4 bases in the middle. Germline loops: CDR1 MGHDK, CDR2 SYGVNS. The CDR3 contains 11 residues. For the CDR3, the DNA is TGTGCCAGCAGGTTGACAGATACGCAGTATTTT. It encodes CASRLTDTQYF.

At least ten counts were recorded for this clonotype. The genes are TRBV7-9 and TRBJ2-2, with unresolved D. There are 15 residues in the CDR3. V gave up 6 bases and J gave up 2 bases, with 13 bases separating them. CDR1 is SEHNR and CDR2 is FQNEAQ in the germline V gene (reference sequence). CDR3 sequence (DNA): TGTGCCAGCAGTCCATCGGGTACAAACACCGGGGAGCTGTTTTTT. It is translated as CASSPSGTNTGELFF.

Ten or more counts support this clonotype. The V call is TRBV30, the J call TRBJ1-4; TRBD1 might be the D (6 bases). This CDR3 region has 13 residues. V was pared by 5 bases and J by 5 bases, with 12 bases between. In germline, CDR1 is GTSNPN, CDR2 SVGIG (reference sequence). CDR3 in DNA: TGTGCCTGGGGAGGGGGTTCCAATGAAAAACTGTTTTTT. Translation gives CAWGGGSNEKLFF.